One T cell receptor beta chain is described in this entry. Sequencing was performed with immunoSEQ multiplex PCR; in TCRdb, only in-frame clones are kept and a portion is missing. Of over 200,000 clones listed, 75% to 85% are singletons. The sample comes from a study of blood T cell repertoires in COVID-19. Trimming removed 3 bases from V and 8 bases from J, with 26 bases in between. This CDR3 is 18 amino acids long. Germline V CDR1 and CDR2: SEHNR, FQNEAQ (reference sequence). Individuals drawn from some 25 US areas were about 18 to 90 years old. Cohort placement rested on clinical history that participants reported themselves.

Sequenced: PBMCs or T cells enriched from blood (not recorded which). The clonotype comes from a man aged 40-55 years who had recovered from COVID-19. This chain links TRBV7-9 with TRBJ1-3; no clear D gene. DNA of the CDR3: TGTGCCAGCAGCTTTTTTATCCTCCACACAACACACCCCGACACCATATATTTT. It yields the protein CASSFFILHTTHPDTIYF.